The T cell receptor beta chain described here comes from a study of T cell responses to AZD1222 COVID-19 vaccine. The wider study: Second-dose timings of about 4 or about 12 weeks were pooled. Study-level findings and limits: Samples come after the peak T cell response, not at day 14. Clonal diversity may have been underestimated in mostly white British donors. Unmutated variant regions reportedly attract nearly half of all spike-specific TCRs.

Details on this clone: Its antigen is still unknown.

Method: immunoSEQ multiplex PCR; TCRdb's copy keeps in-frame clones and lacks some. The table lists around 100,000 clones, around 87% of them singletons. The sequencing used peripheral blood, collected on day 0 of AZD1222 vaccination. The TCR originated in an adult in good health.

CDR3 nucleotides: TGTGCCATCCCCGACCCTAGCAATCAGCCCCAGCATTTT. Translating it yields CAIPDPSNQPQHF. V usage is TRBV27 and J usage is TRBJ1-5; D uncertain. Deletions cut 10 bases from V and 0 bases from J, with 10 bases between. Germline loops: CDR1 MNHEY, CDR2 SMNVEV (reference sequence). The CDR3 covers 13 residues.